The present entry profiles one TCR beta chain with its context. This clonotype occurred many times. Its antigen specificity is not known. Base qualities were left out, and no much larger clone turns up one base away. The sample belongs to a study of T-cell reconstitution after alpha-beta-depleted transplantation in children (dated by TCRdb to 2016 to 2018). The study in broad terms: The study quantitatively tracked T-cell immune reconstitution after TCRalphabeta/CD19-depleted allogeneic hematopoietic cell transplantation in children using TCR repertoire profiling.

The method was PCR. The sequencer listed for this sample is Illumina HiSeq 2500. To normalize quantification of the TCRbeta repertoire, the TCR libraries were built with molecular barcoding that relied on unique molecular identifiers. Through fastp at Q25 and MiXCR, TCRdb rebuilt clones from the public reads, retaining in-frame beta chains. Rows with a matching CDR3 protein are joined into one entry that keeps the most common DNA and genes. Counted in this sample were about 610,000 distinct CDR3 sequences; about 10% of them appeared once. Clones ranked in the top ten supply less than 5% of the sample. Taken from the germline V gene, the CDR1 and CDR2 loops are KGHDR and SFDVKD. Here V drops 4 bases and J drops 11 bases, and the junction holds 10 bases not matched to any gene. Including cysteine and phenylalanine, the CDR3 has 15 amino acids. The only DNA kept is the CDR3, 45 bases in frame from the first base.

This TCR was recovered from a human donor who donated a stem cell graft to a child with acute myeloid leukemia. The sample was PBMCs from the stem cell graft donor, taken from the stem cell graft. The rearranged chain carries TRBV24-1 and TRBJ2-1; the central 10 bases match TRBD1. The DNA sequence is TGTGCCACCAGTGACCCGGGACAGGGGATTAAAAAGCAGTTCTTC. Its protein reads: CATSDPGQGIKKQFF.